Below, 16 T cell receptor beta chains from the same sample are listed, as sequenced in a study of blood T cells in healthy people across ages. Sample-barcoded 5' priming and a J-beta primer mix drove a second PCR of roughly 6 to 12 cycles. TCRdb itself ran the 5' RACE reads through MiXCR, one entry per CDR3 protein. The sample includes fewer than 1.5 million distinct CDR3 sequences, around 39% of them seen just once. The sequenced sample was blood. The receptor source for this set is a woman aged 18-35 years in good health.

The V call is TRBV7-2, the J call TRBJ2-1, with 8 bases that match TRBD1. Trimming cost V 8 bases and J 1 base; bases outside gene matches: 4. The germline V gene has CDR1 SGHTA and CDR2 FQGNSA. The CDR3 runs to 14 residues. The CDR3 nucleotides read TGTGCCAGCGGCTGGGACAGGTCCTACAATGAGCAGTTCTTC. This sequence encodes CASGWDRSYNEQFF.

DNA of the CDR3: TGTGCCAGTGAGCTTAGGGGGGGGACCCAGTACTTC. Translating gives CASELRGGTQYF. The gene calls are TRBV6-6 and TRBJ2-7; D is possibly TRBD2 (7 bases). The DNA end favors TRBJ2-5, so the J call may be wrong. Germline loops: CDR1 MNHNY, CDR2 SVGAGI (reference sequence). This CDR3 spans 12 amino acids.

This clonotype came up a few times. This sequence joins TRBV28 and TRBJ2-1; TRBD2 aligns across 8 bases. V was pared by 5 bases and J by 7 bases, with 13 bases of the junction left unmatched. The CDR3 spans 16 residues. The germline V gene has CDR1 MDHEN and CDR2 SYDVKM. The CDR3 protein is CASSPLHSGGMNEQFF. Written as DNA, the CDR3 is TGTGCCAGCAGTCCCCTCCACAGCGGGGGTATGAATGAGCAGTTCTTC.

As to this clonotype: One end of the junction fails to match germline, which may point to a read error. This rearrangement joins TRBV5-1 to TRBJ2-1; 10 nucleotides match TRBD2. This CDR3 region has 17 residues. Germline V lookup: CDR1 SGHRS, CDR2 YFSETQ. The CDR3 bases are TGCGCCAGCAGCGGGGGACTAGCGCTGAGCTCCTACAATGGGCAGTTCTTC. Translation: CASSGGLALSSYNGQFF.

This sequence joins TRBV6-5 and TRBJ2-5; D is undetermined. The CDR3 totals 18 residues. V shed 0 bases and J shed 1 base, with 18 bases lying between them. Per the germline V gene, CDR1 is MNHEY and CDR2 is SVGAGI. Written as DNA, the CDR3 is TGTGCCAGCAGTTACTCGGGTAGGGCATTTAAAGCCCAAGAGACCCAGTACTTC. It encodes CASSYSGRAFKAQETQYF.

The chain has TRBV20-1 and TRBJ1-6; D is unclear. Trimming removed 3 bases from V and 9 bases from J, with 9 bases in between. This CDR3 comprises 12 residues. Looked up from germline, CDR1 is DFQATT and CDR2 is SNEGSKA (reference sequence). This chain's CDR3 is CSASPRGSPLHF. The CDR3 nucleotides read TGCAGTGCTAGCCCCCGGGGTTCACCCCTCCACTTT.

The sample holds a few counts of this clonotype. The CDR3 loop reads CSASPPPLHF. The CDR3 region has the DNA TGCAGTGCTAGTCCCCCACCCCTCCACTTT. The gene calls are TRBV20-1 and TRBJ1-6; D unresolved. With 3 bases removed from V and 11 bases from J, the gap between germline ends came to 5 bases. Germline V gene lookup returns CDR1 DFQATT and CDR2 SNEGSKA (reference sequence). The CDR3 has 10 amino acids.

The chain employs TRBV12-3 or TRBV12-4 and TRBJ2-7, with 10 bases matching TRBD2. With 6 bases clipped from V and 5 bases from J, the junction kept 10 bases outside the gene matches. The CDR3 runs 15 residues. DNA for the CDR3: TGTGCCAGCAGAGAAGCGGGAGGGCCTGTGAACGAGCAGTACTTC. It codes for CASREAGGPVNEQYF.

The J gene is TRBJ2-3, the V gene TRBV12-5; 9 nucleotides align to TRBD1. The CDR3 runs to 19 residues. Germline V gives CDR1 LGHNT, CDR2 FRNRAP. V was clipped by 5 bases and J by 6 bases; unmatched bases: 21. CDR3 amino acids: CASGAALKQGAVSTDTQYF. CDR3 DNA sequence: TGTGCTAGTGGTGCCGCTCTGAAACAGGGGGCGGTTTCCACGGATACGCAGTATTTT.

This clonotype was detected a few times. This chain uses TRBV5-1 with TRBJ2-7; D possibly matches TRBD1 or TRBD2 (5 bases each). The CDR3 spans 14 residues. From germline, CDR1 is SGHRS and CDR2 YFSETQ. Trimming cost V 4 bases and J 9 bases, with 20 bases left between them. CDR3 protein: CASSSPGTHEGQYF. For the CDR3, the DNA is TGCGCCAGCAGCAGCCCCGGGACGCACGAAGGGCAGTACTTC.

This rearrangement joins TRBV4-2 to TRBJ2-7, with 10 positions matching TRBD2. The V gene's germline CDR1 is LGHNA and CDR2 YNFKEQ. V dropped 0 bases and J dropped 2; count of bases not matched to a gene: 10. The CDR3 covers 18 residues. The CDR3 DNA reads TGTGCCAGCAGCCAAGACCTAGCGGGGGCAACACTCCCCTACGAGCAGTACTTC. It translates to CASSQDLAGATLPYEQYF.

This clonotype was counted a few times. The chain carries TRBV6-2 or TRBV6-3 and TRBJ1-5; 10 nucleotides line up with TRBD1. The length of the CDR3 is 19 residues. The junction had 10 bases not matched to a gene; V was cut back by 0 bases and J by 2 bases. Germline V gene lookup returns CDR1 MNHEY and CDR2 SVGEGT. DNA for the CDR3: TGTGCCAGCAGTTACTCCCCGAACGCCGGGACAGGGGGCAATCAGCCCCAGCATTTT. Translation: CASSYSPNAGTGGNQPQHF.

In this sample, this clonotype turned up a few times. The chain is built from TRBV20-1 and TRBJ2-5, with 7 bases aligning to TRBD1. After removal of 7 bases from V and 5 bases from J, the junction contained 16 bases not matched to a gene. CDR3 length: 15 amino acids. Germline V gene sequence: CDR1 DFQATT, CDR2 SNEGSKA (reference sequence). The CDR3 loop is CSVPNRGLRRETQYF. The CDR3 coding sequence is TGCAGTGTTCCAAACAGGGGCCTGCGCCGGGAGACCCAGTACTTC.

V usage is TRBV7-2 and J usage is TRBJ2-5, with TRBD2 matching 10 bases. The CDR3 is made up of 17 amino acids. Germline V CDR1 and CDR2: SGHTA, FQGNSA. V dropped 2 bases and J dropped 6; count of bases not matched to a gene: 12. The CDR3, as DNA: TGTGCCAGCAGCTTACCGGAGAGCGGGAGGGGCATGAAGACCCAGTACTTC. As protein: CASSLPESGRGMKTQYF.

This clonotype was detected only a few times. This chain connects TRBV20-1 to TRBJ2-3; the match to TRBD2 covers 10 bases. The CDR3 contains 15 residues. Germline values: CDR1 DFQATT, CDR2 SNEGSKA (reference sequence). Trimming took 5 bases from V and 4 from J; bases not matched to a gene: 9. In nucleotides, the CDR3 is TGCAGTGCTGGACCTAGCGGGAGCAGGCCAGATACGCAGTATTTT. Translation gives CSAGPSGSRPDTQYF.

This clonotype was observed a few times. The V and J genes are TRBV9 and TRBJ2-3, with TRBD2 identical over 7 bases. The germline gives CDR1 SGDLS, CDR2 YYNGEE. V shed 7 bases, J shed 3 bases, and the junction held 5 bases outside the gene matches. This CDR3 spans 13 amino acids. Here the CDR3 reads CASGAGLTDTQYF. The DNA for the CDR3 is TGTGCCAGCGGAGCGGGGCTGACAGATACGCAGTATTTT. The full variable domain, completed using reference TRBV9 and TRBJ2-3, is DSGVTQTPKHLITATGQRVTLRCSPRSGDLSVYWYQQSLDQGLQFLIQYYNGEERAKGNILERFSAQQFPDLHSELNLSSLELGDSALYFCASGAGLTDTQYFGPGTRLTVL.